A selection of T cell receptor beta chains follows, all from one sample in a study of T cells expressing NK-cell markers. TCRdb reprocessed the 5' RACE reads and stores each CDR3 protein as one record, lacking DNA. In all, the sample yields 200,000 to 300,000 distinct CDR3 sequences. Sequencing was carried out using blood T cells: a sorted CD56 or NKG2C T cell subset, CD4+ or CD8+ T cells, or bulk PBMC T cells (not recorded which). Source of these receptors: a young man in good health. Each CDR3 is given with its conserved first and last residue.

V	J	CDR3
TRBV6-1	TRBJ1-5	CASSDRPGQPQHF
TRBV11-2	TRBJ2-3	CASSARNKDTQYF
TRBV5-1	TRBJ2-3	CASSLVTASDTQYF
TRBV6-2/TRBV6-3	TRBJ2-1	CAISRGEAGNEQFF
TRBV6-6	TRBJ2-5	CASRMNQETQYF
TRBV4-3	TRBJ2-7	CASSQETGAVYEQYF
TRBV18	TRBJ1-1	CASSPTRELTEAFF
TRBV23-1	TRBJ2-7	CASSHHGGYHLGEQYF
TRBV5-5	TRBJ2-1	CASSRQGALGYNEQFF
TRBV11-1	TRBJ2-3	CASSLVQRLVGGTDTQYF
TRBV7-6	TRBJ1-1	CASSQAGGDTEAFF
TRBV12-3/TRBV12-4	TRBJ2-3	CASSFRGPDTQYF
TRBV7-8	TRBJ2-6	CASSFFSGAGANVLTF
TRBV6-1	TRBJ2-4	CASGGQIGNIQYF
TRBV6-5	TRBJ1-4	CASSYSKGRNEKLFF
TRBV5-8	TRBJ1-2	CASSLVNRLSGYTF
TRBV20-1	TRBJ1-2	CSARDGQSGYTF